The 12 T cell receptor beta chains below come from one sample, sequenced in a study of control samples from healthy donors and cancer patients. Assay: immunoSEQ multiplex PCR; the TCRdb copy retains only in-frame clones and omits some. There are around 150,000 clones in the sample; nearly 96% occur only once, and just over 1% lies in the top ten. Sequenced input: blood. These receptors were collected from a woman aged 30 to 39 in good health.

The V call is TRBV11-3, the J call TRBJ2-3; tentative D call: TRBD2 (6 bases). Germline V gene data show CDR1 as SGHNT and CDR2 as YENEEA. The CDR3 is 16 residues long. With 1 base removed from V and 0 bases from J, the gap between germline ends came to 11 bases. The CDR3 protein is CASSLGLARSTDTQYF. The DNA for the CDR3 is TGTGCCAGCAGCTTAGGGCTAGCGAGAAGCACAGATACGCAGTATTTT. The variable domain in full, completed from reference TRBV11-3 and TRBJ2-3, reads EAGVVQSPRYKIIEKKQPVAFWCNPISGHNTLYWYLQNLGQGPELLIRYENEEAVDDSQLPKDRFSAERLKGVDSTLKIQPAELGDSAVYLCASSLGLARSTDTQYFGPGTRLTVL.

The genes are TRBV19 and TRBJ1-3, with D unresolved. The germline gives CDR1 LNHDA, CDR2 SQIVND (reference sequence). Trimming shortened V by 10 bases and J by 0 bases, and 10 bases separated the two germline ends. This CDR3 is built from 13 residues. The CDR3 protein is CATRTSSGNTIYF. DNA for the CDR3: TGTGCCACCCGGACGAGCTCTGGAAACACCATATATTTT.

The chain uses TRBV29-1 and TRBJ1-2, with no clear D. This CDR3 has 13 amino acids. V was pared by 2 bases and J by 3 bases, with 10 bases between. CDR1 is SQVTM, CDR2 ANQGSEA, per germline. The CDR3 nucleotides are TGCAGCGTTGAATACGTGACGGACTATGGCTACACCTTC. As protein: CSVEYVTDYGYTF.

The CDR3 protein is CASRMGLAGSDTQYF. In DNA, the CDR3 is TGCGCCAGCAGGATGGGACTAGCGGGGTCAGATACGCAGTATTTT. The genes are TRBV10-2 and TRBJ2-3, with 13 positions matching TRBD2. J lost 4 bases, V lost 6 bases, and 4 bases had no gene match. This CDR3 region has 15 residues. The germline V gene encodes CDR1 WSHSY and CDR2 SAAADI.

Note on this clone: Other DNA sequences within the sample encode an identical CDR3. This chain joins TRBV28 and TRBJ1-5; D is uncertain. Germline CDR1 and CDR2: MDHEN and SYDVKM. The length of the CDR3 is 12 residues. V was clipped by 6 bases and J by 4 bases, with 7 bases between them. The CDR3 nucleotides read TGTGCCAGCAGCTGGGGTAATCAGCCCCAGCATTTT. Translated: CASSWGNQPQHF. The whole variable domain, filled in from reference TRBV28 and TRBJ1-5, reads DVKVTQSSRYLVKRTGEKVFLECVQDMDHENMFWYRQDPGLGLRLIYFSYDVKMKEKGDIPEGYSVSREKKERFSLILESASTNQTSMYLCASSWGNQPQHFGDGTRLSIL.

Here the CDR3 DNA reads TGTGCCAGCAGCTATCCCAGGGGATCCACGAGCCCCGCTAGAAGTGAGCAGTTCTTC. Residues: CASSYPRGSTSPARSEQFF. The V gene is TRBV7-2, the J gene TRBJ2-1; tentatively, D is TRBD1 (6 bases). From germline, CDR1 is SGHTA and CDR2 FQGNSA. This CDR3 spans 19 amino acids. Trimming removed 4 bases at V and 9 bases at J, with 31 bases between.

The gene calls are TRBV30 and TRBJ1-2, with unresolved D. Germline assignment: CDR1 GTSNPN and CDR2 SVGIG (reference sequence). Deletions cut 6 bases from V and 7 bases from J, with 15 bases between. This CDR3 has 12 amino acids. Here the CDR3 reads CACRSLVGGYTF. DNA of the CDR3: TGTGCCTGTAGAAGCCTCGTTGGTGGCTACACCTTC.

The table lists this clone with a count of one. The chain joins TRBV28 to TRBJ1-1; no firm D call. This CDR3 is built from 14 residues. Germline V gene lookup returns CDR1 MDHEN and CDR2 SYDVKM. Trimming removed 8 bases at V and 1 base at J, with 14 bases between. The CDR3 region has the DNA TGTGCCAGCGGTCTTTGGGCGGGGAACACTGAAGCTTTCTTT. Translating gives CASGLWAGNTEAFF.

The V and J genes are TRBV19 and TRBJ2-2, with TRBD2 matching over 8 bases. The V segment lost 6 bases and the J segment 7 bases; nucleotides outside the gene matches: 10. The CDR3 is made up of 15 amino acids. The germline gives CDR1 LNHDA, CDR2 SQIVND (reference sequence). CDR3: CASSTSGGWIGELFF. Written as DNA, the CDR3 is TGTGCCAGTAGCACTAGCGGTGGTTGGATCGGGGAGCTGTTTTTT.

This rearrangement joins TRBV7-2 to TRBJ2-1, with D possibly TRBD2 on 6 matching bases. The germline gives CDR1 SGHTA, CDR2 FQGNSA. The length of the CDR3 is 14 residues. Trimming removed 3 bases at V and 10 bases at J, with 16 bases between. The chain's CDR3 is CASSFRGGIGEQFF. In DNA, the CDR3 is TGTGCCAGCAGCTTCCGGGGAGGCATTGGGGAGCAGTTCTTC.

This sequence joins TRBV9 and TRBJ2-1; 11 bases fit TRBD2. CDR1 is SGDLS and CDR2 is YYNGEE in the germline V gene. Trimming at V came to 0 bases and at J to 8 bases, leaving 7 bases not matched to a gene. The CDR3 runs 16 residues. CDR3 nucleotides: TGTGCCAGCAGCGTAGGAGCAACTAGCGGGGGTCATGAGCAGTTCTTC. Protein: CASSVGATSGGHEQFF.

The rearrangement joins TRBV11-2 to TRBJ2-1, with TRBD2 identical over 8 bases. Germline CDR1 is SGHAT and CDR2 is FQNNGV. The CDR3 loop spans 15 amino acids. V shed 2 bases, J shed 4 bases, and the junction held 4 bases outside the gene matches. The CDR3 sequence: CASSLTGRGYNEQFF. The DNA of the CDR3 is TGTGCCAGCAGCTTAACCGGGAGGGGTTACAATGAGCAGTTCTTC.